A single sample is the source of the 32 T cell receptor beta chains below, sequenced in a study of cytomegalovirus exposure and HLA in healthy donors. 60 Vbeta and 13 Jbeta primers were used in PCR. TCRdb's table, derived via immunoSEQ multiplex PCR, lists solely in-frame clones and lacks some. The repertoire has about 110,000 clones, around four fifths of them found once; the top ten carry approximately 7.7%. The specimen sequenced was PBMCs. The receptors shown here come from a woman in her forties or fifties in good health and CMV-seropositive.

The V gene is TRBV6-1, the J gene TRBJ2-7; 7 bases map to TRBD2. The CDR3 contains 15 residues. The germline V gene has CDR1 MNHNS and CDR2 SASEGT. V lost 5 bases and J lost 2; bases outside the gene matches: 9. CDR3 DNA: TGTGCCAGCAGTCAACGGGGCGGGGGACCCTACGAGCAGTACTTC. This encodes CASSQRGGGPYEQYF.

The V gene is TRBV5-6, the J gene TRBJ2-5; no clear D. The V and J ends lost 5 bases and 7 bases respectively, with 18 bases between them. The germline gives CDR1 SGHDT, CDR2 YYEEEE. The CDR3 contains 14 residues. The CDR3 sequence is CASRPGARTGTQYF. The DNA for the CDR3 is TGTGCCAGCAGGCCGGGTGCTAGAACCGGGACCCAGTACTTC.

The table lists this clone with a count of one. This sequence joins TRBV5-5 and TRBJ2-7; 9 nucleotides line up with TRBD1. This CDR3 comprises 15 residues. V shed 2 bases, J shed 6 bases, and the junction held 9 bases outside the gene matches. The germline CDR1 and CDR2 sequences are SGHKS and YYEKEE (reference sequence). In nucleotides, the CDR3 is TGTGCCAGCAGCTTTTCCGGGACAGGGTGGTCCGAGCAGTACTTC. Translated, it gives CASSFSGTGWSEQYF.

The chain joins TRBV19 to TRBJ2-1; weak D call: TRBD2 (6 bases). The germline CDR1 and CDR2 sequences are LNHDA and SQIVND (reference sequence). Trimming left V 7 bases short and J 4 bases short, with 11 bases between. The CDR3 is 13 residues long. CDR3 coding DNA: TGTGCCAGTAACCCACGGGGGTACAATGAGCAGTTCTTC. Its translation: CASNPRGYNEQFF.

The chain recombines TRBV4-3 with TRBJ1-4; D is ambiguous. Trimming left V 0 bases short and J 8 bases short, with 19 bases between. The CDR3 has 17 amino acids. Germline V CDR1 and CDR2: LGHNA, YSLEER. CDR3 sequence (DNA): TGCGCCAGCAGCCAAGATCGACGTTCGGGGTTAGGGGAAAAACTGTTTTTT. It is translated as CASSQDRRSGLGEKLFF.

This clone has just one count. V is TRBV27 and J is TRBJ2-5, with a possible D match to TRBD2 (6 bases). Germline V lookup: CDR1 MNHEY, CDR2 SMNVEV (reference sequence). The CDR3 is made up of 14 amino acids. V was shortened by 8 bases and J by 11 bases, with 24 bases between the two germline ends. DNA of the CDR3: TGTGCCAGCGGAGCTAGCGTATATCCTAGTGAGCAGTACTTC. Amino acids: CASGASVYPSEQYF.

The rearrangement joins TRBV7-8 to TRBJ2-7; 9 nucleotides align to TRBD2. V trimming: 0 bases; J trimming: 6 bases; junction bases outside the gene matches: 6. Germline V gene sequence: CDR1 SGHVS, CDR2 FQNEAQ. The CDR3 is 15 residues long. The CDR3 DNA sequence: TGTGCCAGCAGCTTAGCTCTAGCGGGACCCCTCGAGCAGTACTTC. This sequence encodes CASSLALAGPLEQYF.

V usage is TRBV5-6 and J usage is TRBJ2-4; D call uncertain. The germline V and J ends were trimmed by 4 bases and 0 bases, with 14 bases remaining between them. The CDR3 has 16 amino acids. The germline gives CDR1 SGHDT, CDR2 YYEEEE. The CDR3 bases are TGTGCCAGCAGCCAACTCCTCTACCTAGCCAAAAACATTCAGTACTTC. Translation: CASSQLLYLAKNIQYF. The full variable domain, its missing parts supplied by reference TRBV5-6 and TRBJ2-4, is DAGVTQSPTHLIKTRGQQVTLRCSPKSGHDTVSWYQQALGQGPQFIFQYYEEEERQRGNFPDRFSGHQFPNYSSELNVNALLLGDSALYLCASSQLLYLAKNIQYFGAGTRLSVL.

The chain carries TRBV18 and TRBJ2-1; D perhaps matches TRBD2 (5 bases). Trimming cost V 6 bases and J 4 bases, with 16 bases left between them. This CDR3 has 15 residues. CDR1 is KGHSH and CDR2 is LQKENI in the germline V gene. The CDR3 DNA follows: TGTGCCAGCTCCCCGTTTAGAGGGCGGTACAATGAGCAGTTCTTC. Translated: CASSPFRGRYNEQFF.

The CDR3 DNA is TGTGCCAGCAGCTCCTGGAACACTGAAGCTTTCTTT. It yields the protein CASSSWNTEAFF. The chain employs TRBV7-3 and TRBJ1-1, with D unclear. Germline CDR1 reads SGHTA; CDR2 reads FQGTGA. Trimming stripped 4 bases from V and 1 base from J, with 4 bases between. This CDR3 has 12 amino acids.

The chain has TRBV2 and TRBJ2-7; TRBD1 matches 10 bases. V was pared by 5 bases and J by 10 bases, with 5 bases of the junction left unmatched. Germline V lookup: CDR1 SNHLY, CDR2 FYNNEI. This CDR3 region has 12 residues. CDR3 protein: CASSRQGAVQYF. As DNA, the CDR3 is TGTGCCAGCAGTCGACAGGGGGCAGTTCAGTACTTC.

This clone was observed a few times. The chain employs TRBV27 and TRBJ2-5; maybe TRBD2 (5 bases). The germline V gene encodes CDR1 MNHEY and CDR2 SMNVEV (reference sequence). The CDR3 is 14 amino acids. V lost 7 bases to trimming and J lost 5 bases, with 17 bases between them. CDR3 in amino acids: CASTPLGEGETQYF. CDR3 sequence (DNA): TGTGCCAGCACACCCCTCGGTGAGGGCGAGACCCAGTACTTC.

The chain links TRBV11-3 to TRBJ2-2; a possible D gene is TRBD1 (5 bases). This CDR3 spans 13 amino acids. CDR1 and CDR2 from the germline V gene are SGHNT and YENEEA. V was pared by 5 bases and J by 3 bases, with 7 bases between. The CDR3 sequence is CASSRQYTGELFF. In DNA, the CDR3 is TGTGCCAGCAGCCGACAGTACACCGGGGAGCTGTTTTTT.

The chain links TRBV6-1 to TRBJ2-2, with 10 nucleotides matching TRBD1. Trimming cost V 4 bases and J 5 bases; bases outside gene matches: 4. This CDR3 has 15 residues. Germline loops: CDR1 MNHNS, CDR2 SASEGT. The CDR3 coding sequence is TGTGCCAGCAGTGCCGGACAGGGGGAAACCGGGGAGCTGTTTTTT. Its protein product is CASSAGQGETGELFF.

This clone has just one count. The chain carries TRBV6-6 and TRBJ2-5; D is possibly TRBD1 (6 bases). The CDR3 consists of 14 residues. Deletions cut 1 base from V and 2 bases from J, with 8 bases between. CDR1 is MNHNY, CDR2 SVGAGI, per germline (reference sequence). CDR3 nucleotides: TGTGCCAGCAGTTACTACAGGGAGCAAGAGACCCAGTACTTC. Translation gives CASSYYREQETQYF.

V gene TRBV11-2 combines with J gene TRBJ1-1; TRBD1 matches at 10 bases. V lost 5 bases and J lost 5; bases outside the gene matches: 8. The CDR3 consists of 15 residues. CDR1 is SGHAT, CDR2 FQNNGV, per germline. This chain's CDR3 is CASSPGDRGWTEAFF. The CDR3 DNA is TGTGCCAGCAGCCCGGGGGACAGGGGTTGGACTGAAGCTTTCTTT.

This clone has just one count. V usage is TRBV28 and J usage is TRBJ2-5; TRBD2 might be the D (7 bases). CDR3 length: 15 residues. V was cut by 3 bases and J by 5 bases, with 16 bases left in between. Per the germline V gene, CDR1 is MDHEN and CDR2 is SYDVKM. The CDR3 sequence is CASSFLKGGLETQYF. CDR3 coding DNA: TGTGCCAGCAGTTTTTTAAAGGGGGGGTTGGAGACCCAGTACTTC.

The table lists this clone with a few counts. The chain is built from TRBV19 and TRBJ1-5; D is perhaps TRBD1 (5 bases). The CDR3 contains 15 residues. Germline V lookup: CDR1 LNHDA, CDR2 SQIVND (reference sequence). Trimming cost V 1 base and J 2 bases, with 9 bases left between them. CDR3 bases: TGTGCCAGTAGTATAGTTCGGGGGGGCAATCAGCCCCAGCATTTT. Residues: CASSIVRGGNQPQHF.

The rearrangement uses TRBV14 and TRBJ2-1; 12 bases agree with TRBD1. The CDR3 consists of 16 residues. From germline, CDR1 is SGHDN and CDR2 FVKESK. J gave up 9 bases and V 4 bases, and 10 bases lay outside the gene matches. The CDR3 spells CASSLIRDRGRGEQFF. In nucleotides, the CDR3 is TGTGCCAGCAGCCTAATCCGGGACAGGGGGCGGGGTGAGCAGTTCTTC.

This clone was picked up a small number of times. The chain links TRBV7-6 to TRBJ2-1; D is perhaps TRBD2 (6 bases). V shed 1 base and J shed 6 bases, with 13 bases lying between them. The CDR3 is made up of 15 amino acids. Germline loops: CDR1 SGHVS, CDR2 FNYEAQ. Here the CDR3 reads CASSLVTGAGNEQFF. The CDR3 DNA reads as TGTGCCAGCAGCTTAGTGACGGGAGCTGGCAATGAGCAGTTCTTC.

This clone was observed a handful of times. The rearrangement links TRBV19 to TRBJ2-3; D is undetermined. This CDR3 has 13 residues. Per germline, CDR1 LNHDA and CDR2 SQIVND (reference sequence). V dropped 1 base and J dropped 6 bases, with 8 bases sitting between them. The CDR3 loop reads CASSIGASDTQYF. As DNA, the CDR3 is TGTGCCAGTAGTATAGGGGCGTCTGATACGCAGTATTTT.

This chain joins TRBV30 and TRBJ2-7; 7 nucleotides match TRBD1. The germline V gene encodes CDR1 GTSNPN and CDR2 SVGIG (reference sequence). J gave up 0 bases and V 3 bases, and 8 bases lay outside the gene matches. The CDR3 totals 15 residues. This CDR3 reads CAWREDRVPSYEQYF. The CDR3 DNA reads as TGTGCCTGGAGGGAAGACAGGGTCCCCTCCTACGAGCAGTACTTC.

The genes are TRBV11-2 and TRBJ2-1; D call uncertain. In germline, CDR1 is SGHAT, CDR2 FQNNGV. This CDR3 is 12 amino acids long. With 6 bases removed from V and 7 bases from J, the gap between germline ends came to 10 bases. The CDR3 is CASRHGPNEQFF. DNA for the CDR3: TGTGCCAGCAGACATGGTCCGAATGAGCAGTTCTTC. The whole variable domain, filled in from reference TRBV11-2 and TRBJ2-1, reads EAGVAQSPRYKIIEKRQSVAFWCNPISGHATLYWYQQILGQGPKLLIQFQNNGVVDDSQLPKDRFSAERLKGVDSTLKIQPAKLEDSAVYLCASRHGPNEQFFGPGTRLTVL.

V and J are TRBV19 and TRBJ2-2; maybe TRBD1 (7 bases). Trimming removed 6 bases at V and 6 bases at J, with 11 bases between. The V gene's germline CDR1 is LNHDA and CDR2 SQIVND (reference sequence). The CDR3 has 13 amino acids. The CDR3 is CASSPGGSGELFF. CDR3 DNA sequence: TGTGCCAGTAGCCCAGGGGGGTCCGGGGAGCTGTTTTTT.

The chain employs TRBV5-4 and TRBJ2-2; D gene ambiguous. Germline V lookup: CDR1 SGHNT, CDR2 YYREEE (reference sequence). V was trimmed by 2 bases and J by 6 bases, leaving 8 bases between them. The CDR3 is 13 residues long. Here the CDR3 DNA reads TGTGCCAGCAGCTTTTTTAGCTCCGGGGAGCTGTTTTTT. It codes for CASSFFSSGELFF.

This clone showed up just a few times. The DNA of the CDR3 is TGTGCCAGCAGCTTAGCTTGGGACAGGGAGACCCAGTACTTC. It yields the protein CASSLAWDRETQYF. This chain uses TRBV11-1 with TRBJ2-5; 8 bases match TRBD1. Germline-derived CDR1 and CDR2 are SGHAT and FQDESV (reference sequence). V trimming: 0 bases; J trimming: 5 bases; junction bases outside the gene matches: 2. This CDR3 is 14 amino acids long. Looking up the rest from reference TRBV11-1 and TRBJ2-5 gives the full variable domain: EAEVAQSPRYKITEKSQAVAFWCDPISGHATLYWYRQILGQGPELLVQFQDESVVDDSQLPKDRFSAERLKGVDSTLKIQPAELGDSAMYLCASSLAWDRETQYFGPGTRLLVL.

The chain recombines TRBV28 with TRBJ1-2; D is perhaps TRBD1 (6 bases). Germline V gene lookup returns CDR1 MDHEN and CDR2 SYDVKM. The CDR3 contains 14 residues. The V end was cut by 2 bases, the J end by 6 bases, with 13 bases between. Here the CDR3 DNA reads TGTGCCAGCAGTTTAAAGACAGGAGGTGATGGCTACACCTTC. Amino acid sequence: CASSLKTGGDGYTF.

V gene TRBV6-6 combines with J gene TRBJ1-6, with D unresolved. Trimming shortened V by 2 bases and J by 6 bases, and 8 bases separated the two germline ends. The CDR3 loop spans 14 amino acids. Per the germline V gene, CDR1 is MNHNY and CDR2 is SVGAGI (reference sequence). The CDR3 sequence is CASSYAGPNSPLHF. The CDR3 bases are TGTGCCAGCAGTTACGCGGGTCCTAATTCACCCCTCCACTTT.

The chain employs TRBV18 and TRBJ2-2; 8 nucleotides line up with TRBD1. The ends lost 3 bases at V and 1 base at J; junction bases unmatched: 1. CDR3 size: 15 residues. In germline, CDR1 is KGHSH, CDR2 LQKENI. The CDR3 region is CASSPGQGNTGELFF. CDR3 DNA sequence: TGTGCCAGCTCACCCGGACAGGGGAACACCGGGGAGCTGTTTTTT.

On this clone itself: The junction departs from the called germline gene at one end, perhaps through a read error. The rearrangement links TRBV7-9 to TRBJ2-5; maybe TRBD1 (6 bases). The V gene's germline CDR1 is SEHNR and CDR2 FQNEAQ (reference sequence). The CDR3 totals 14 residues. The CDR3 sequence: CSSSLPRGEETQYF. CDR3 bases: TGTTCCAGCAGCCTCCCCAGGGGAGAAGAGACCCAGTACTTC.

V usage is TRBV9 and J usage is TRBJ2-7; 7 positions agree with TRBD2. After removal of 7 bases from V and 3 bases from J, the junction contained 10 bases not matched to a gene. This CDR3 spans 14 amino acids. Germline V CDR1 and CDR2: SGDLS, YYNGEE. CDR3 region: CASGPGGGDYEQYF. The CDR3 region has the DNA TGTGCCAGCGGCCCGGGAGGCGGGGACTACGAGCAGTACTTC. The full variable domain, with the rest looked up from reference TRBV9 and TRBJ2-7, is DSGVTQTPKHLITATGQRVTLRCSPRSGDLSVYWYQQSLDQGLQFLIQYYNGEERAKGNILERFSAQQFPDLHSELNLSSLELGDSALYFCASGPGGGDYEQYFGPGTRLTVT.

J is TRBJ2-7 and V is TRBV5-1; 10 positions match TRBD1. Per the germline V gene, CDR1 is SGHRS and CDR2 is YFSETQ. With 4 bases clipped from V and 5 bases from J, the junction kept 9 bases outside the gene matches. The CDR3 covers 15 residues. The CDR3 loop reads CASSPKTGGVHEQYF. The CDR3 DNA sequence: TGCGCCAGCAGCCCGAAGACAGGGGGCGTACACGAGCAGTACTTC.